One and the same sample provided the 25 T cell receptor beta chains below, sequenced in a study of beta chain features in type 1 diabetes. Expressed TCRB transcripts were sequenced because the entire RNA isolate underwent reverse transcription. Measured with immunoSEQ multiplex PCR; TCRdb has only the in-frame clones, and not every one. The table lists about 220,000 clones, roughly a tenth of them singletons. The sequencing sample was made of central memory CD4+ T cells from blood. The receptor set was obtained from a man between 18 and 29 years old in good health.

This clone showed up just a few times. The gene calls are TRBV7-2 and TRBJ2-7; 8 nucleotides agree with TRBD1. Per germline, CDR1 SGHTA and CDR2 FQGNSA. Trimming removed 3 bases from V and 5 bases from J; junction bases left unmatched: 3. CDR3 length: 13 amino acids. The CDR3 spells CASSFGQGNEQYF. CDR3 DNA: TGTGCCAGCAGCTTCGGACAGGGAAACGAGCAGTACTTC.

This clone was found many times. The gene calls are TRBV7-8 and TRBJ1-2, with no clear D. Trimming cost V 1 base and J 2 bases, with 8 bases left between them. The V gene's germline CDR1 is SGHVS and CDR2 FQNEAQ. The CDR3 loop spans 14 amino acids. The CDR3 sequence is CASSLEWANYGYTF. CDR3 DNA sequence: TGTGCCAGCAGCTTAGAATGGGCCAACTATGGCTACACCTTC.

This clone appeared a few times. This chain uses TRBV27 with TRBJ2-4; D unresolved. V was shortened by 4 bases and J by 14 bases, with 12 bases between the two germline ends. The CDR3 totals 11 residues. Per germline, CDR1 MNHEY and CDR2 SMNVEV (reference sequence). CDR3 residues: CASSSLFCKYF. The CDR3 DNA follows: TGTGCCAGCAGTTCCTTGTTCTGCAAGTACTTC.

This rearrangement joins TRBV6-1 to TRBJ1-2; 9 bases map to TRBD1. The CDR3 totals 13 residues. V was clipped by 1 base and J by 7 bases; unmatched bases: 1. CDR1 and CDR2 (germline): MNHNS, SASEGT. The CDR3 loop reads CASSEDRGPGYTF. The CDR3 coding sequence is TGTGCCAGCAGTGAAGACAGGGGGCCTGGCTACACCTTC.

The chain links TRBV5-6 to TRBJ2-1; tentatively, D is TRBD2 (6 bases). The germline V gene encodes CDR1 SGHDT and CDR2 YYEEEE. The germline V and J ends were trimmed by 0 bases and 0 bases, with 19 bases remaining between them. This CDR3 contains 19 residues. The CDR3 nucleotides are TGTGCCAGCAGCTTGGGGTCGACTAGTCCCTATAGCTCCTACAATGAGCAGTTCTTC. Residues: CASSLGSTSPYSSYNEQFF.

This clone has just a few counts. The genes are TRBV10-3 and TRBJ2-7; no reliable D call. Germline CDR1 and CDR2: ENHRY and SYGVKD. V lost 0 bases to trimming and J lost 5 bases, with 17 bases between them. CDR3 length: 16 residues. CDR3 residues: CAISESVPSLVDEQYF. CDR3 nucleotides: TGTGCCATCAGTGAGTCCGTCCCCAGTTTGGTCGACGAGCAGTACTTC.

The chain has TRBV30 and TRBJ2-7; D ambiguous. Germline V gene data show CDR1 as GTSNPN and CDR2 as SVGIG (reference sequence). V was pared by 0 bases and J by 7 bases, with 10 bases between. CDR3 length: 12 residues. The CDR3 here is CAWSVHSREQYF. In nucleotides, the CDR3 is TGTGCCTGGAGTGTACATTCGAGAGAGCAGTACTTC.

This clone was detected ten times or more. The sample contains more than one DNA sequence encoding this CDR3. The V call is TRBV29-1, the J call TRBJ2-7, with 11 bases identical to TRBD1. This CDR3 contains 12 residues. V shed 6 bases and J 4 bases; nucleotides not matched to a gene: 2. Germline lookup yields CDR1 SQVTM and CDR2 ANQGSEA. The CDR3 nucleotides are TGCAGCGTGTGGGACAGGGGGTACGAGCAGTACTTC. Its translation is CSVWDRGYEQYF.

This clone has more than one count but fewer than ten. This chain connects TRBV7-2 to TRBJ2-7; 10 bases are a match to TRBD2. The CDR3 contains 14 residues. The germline V gene has CDR1 SGHTA and CDR2 FQGNSA. J was trimmed by 7 bases and V by 3 bases; bases with no gene match: 6. CDR3 coding DNA: TGTGCCAGCAGCTTTGCAGCGGGAGGGCCTGAGCAGTACTTC. The encoded protein is CASSFAAGGPEQYF.

The chain carries TRBV9 and TRBJ2-3; the match to TRBD1 covers 7 bases. The V and J ends lost 2 bases and 1 base, in that order; junction bases with no gene match: 4. Per germline, CDR1 SGDLS and CDR2 YYNGEE. The CDR3 runs to 15 residues. The chain's CDR3 is CASSVGQSGTDTQYF. CDR3 bases: TGTGCCAGCAGCGTGGGACAGAGTGGCACAGATACGCAGTATTTT.

The chain combines TRBV27 with TRBJ2-7, with TRBD2 identical over 11 bases. With V trimmed by 5 bases and J by 6 bases, 9 bases remained unmatched. Germline loops: CDR1 MNHEY, CDR2 SMNVEV (reference sequence). CDR3 length equals 15 residues. CDR3 amino acids: CASSLLPGLAAEQYF. For the CDR3, the DNA is TGTGCCAGCAGTCTCCTGCCGGGACTAGCGGCCGAGCAGTACTTC.

This clone was detected only a few times. The chain has TRBV12-5 and TRBJ2-5; 7 bases are a match to TRBD1. The trim removed 6 bases at V and 3 bases at J, leaving 7 bases unmatched. Germline V gene data show CDR1 as LGHNT and CDR2 as FRNRAP. This CDR3 spans 14 amino acids. The CDR3 region has the DNA TGTGCTAGTGGGCCAGGGGGTGGAGAAGAGACCCAGTACTTC. Its translation is CASGPGGGEETQYF.

J is TRBJ2-7 and V is TRBV11-2; 9 nucleotides line up with TRBD2. Germline V CDR1 and CDR2: SGHAT, FQNNGV. The CDR3 sequence is 15 residues long. J was trimmed by 3 bases and V by 5 bases; bases with no gene match: 8. In nucleotides, the CDR3 is TGTGCCAGCAGCCAGACTAGCGGAGACCTCTACGAGCAGTACTTC. This encodes CASSQTSGDLYEQYF. The full variable domain, rest sourced from reference TRBV11-2 and TRBJ2-7, is EAGVAQSPRYKIIEKRQSVAFWCNPISGHATLYWYQQILGQGPKLLIQFQNNGVVDDSQLPKDRFSAERLKGVDSTLKIQPAKLEDSAVYLCASSQTSGDLYEQYFGPGTRLTVT.

The CDR3 spells CASSRGGRGNTIYF. The CDR3 DNA reads as TGTGCCAGTAGTCGCGGGGGGCGCGGAAACACCATATATTTT. The J gene is TRBJ1-3, the V gene TRBV19, with a possible D match to TRBD1 (6 bases). Germline V gives CDR1 LNHDA, CDR2 SQIVND (reference sequence). CDR3 length equals 14 residues. V was shortened by 5 bases and J by 4 bases, with 12 bases between the two germline ends.

Notes on this clone: This could be a read error, since a much larger clone is one nucleotide away. The chain joins TRBV6-6 to TRBJ2-7; no reliable D call. This CDR3 is 11 amino acids long. In germline, CDR1 is MNHNY, CDR2 SVGAGI (reference sequence). V was shortened by 6 bases and J by 3 bases, with 6 bases between the two germline ends. The DNA of the CDR3 is TGTGCCAGCAGCCGAGGCTACGAGCAGTACTTC. Its protein is CASSRGYEQYF.

This clone was counted between two and nine times. V is TRBV6-5 and J is TRBJ2-1; D is perhaps TRBD1 (6 bases). The CDR3 runs to 12 residues. The germline V gene encodes CDR1 MNHEY and CDR2 SVGAGI. Deletions cut 5 bases from V and 7 bases from J, with 9 bases between. This CDR3 is CASSNRVNEQFF. The CDR3 nucleotides read TGTGCCAGCAGTAACAGGGTAAATGAGCAGTTCTTC.

This clone was counted a few times. The chain employs TRBV7-8 and TRBJ2-4, with a possible D match to TRBD2 (6 bases). The germline V and J ends were trimmed by 1 base and 8 bases, with 15 bases remaining between them. Germline CDR1 SGHVS, CDR2 FQNEAQ. This CDR3 comprises 15 residues. The CDR3 DNA is TGTGCCAGCAGCTTAGACGGCGGGACCGAAGACATTCAGTACTTC. Its protein product is CASSLDGGTEDIQYF.

This clone was counted only a few times. The chain links TRBV29-1 to TRBJ2-2; D not resolved. This CDR3 comprises 10 residues. Germline CDR1 is SQVTM and CDR2 is ANQGSEA. V lost 6 bases and J 7 bases, leaving 6 bases between the germline ends. Written as DNA, the CDR3 is TGCAGCGTAAGCGACGGGGAGCTGTTTTTT. This codes for CSVSDGELFF.

This clone was observed a handful of times. The chain carries TRBV28 and TRBJ1-1, with 8 bases aligning to TRBD1. V gave up 6 bases and J gave up 1 base; unmatched junction bases: 4. This CDR3 has 14 amino acids. Per the germline V gene, CDR1 is MDHEN and CDR2 is SYDVKM. The CDR3 protein is CASRSTGANTEAFF. The CDR3 bases are TGTGCCAGCAGGTCGACAGGGGCGAACACTGAAGCTTTCTTT.

This clone was seen more than once but under ten times. The sample has other DNA sequences that encode this CDR3 too. This chain joins TRBV29-1 and TRBJ2-7; D might be TRBD1 (7 bases). This CDR3 has 14 amino acids. Germline lookup yields CDR1 SQVTM and CDR2 ANQGSEA. V was cut by 6 bases and J by 1 base, with 16 bases left in between. CDR3 DNA sequence: TGCAGCGTGCTTTCCCAGGGGGGATCCTACGAGCAGTACTTC. This sequence encodes CSVLSQGGSYEQYF.

As for this clone: The same CDR3 also results from other DNA sequences found in this sample. This rearrangement joins TRBV7-3 to TRBJ2-1; D is unclear. The V and J ends lost 2 bases and 5 bases respectively, with 7 bases between them. This CDR3 comprises 13 residues. From germline, CDR1 is SGHTA and CDR2 FQGTGA. This CDR3 reads CASSLGRNNEQFF. CDR3 nucleotide sequence: TGTGCCAGCAGCTTAGGTCGGAACAATGAGCAGTTCTTC.

This clone was detected a few times. CDR3 amino acids: CSVEGPPDDEQFF. CDR3 DNA sequence: TGCAGCGTTGAGGGGCCTCCGGACGACGAGCAGTTCTTC. This chain joins TRBV29-1 and TRBJ2-1; D is possibly TRBD1 (5 bases). Germline assignment: CDR1 SQVTM and CDR2 ANQGSEA. This CDR3 has 13 amino acids. The germline V and J ends were trimmed by 3 bases and 10 bases, with 16 bases remaining between them.

This clone was recorded a few times. The chain joins TRBV7-9 to TRBJ1-1, with a tentative D call TRBD1 (5 bases). The CDR3 covers 13 residues. Germline CDR1 is SEHNR and CDR2 is FQNEAQ (reference sequence). V dropped 4 bases and J dropped 3 bases, with 9 bases sitting between them. CDR3 nucleotides: TGTGCCAGCAGCTCACAGGATTACACTGAAGCTTTCTTT. Protein product: CASSSQDYTEAFF. Full variable domain (rest looked up from reference TRBV7-9 and TRBJ1-1): DTGVSQNPRHKITKRGQNVTFRCDPISEHNRLYWYRQTLGQGPEFLTYFQNEAQLEKSRLLSDRFSAERPKGSFSTLEIQRTEQGDSAMYLCASSSQDYTEAFFGQGTRLTVV.

This clone was detected a few times. The gene calls are TRBV23-1 and TRBJ2-4; 8 positions agree with TRBD1. TRBV23-1 is known as an ORF, though its function is uncertain. The CDR3 covers 17 residues. The V gene end was trimmed by 6 bases and the J gene end by 0 bases; junction bases not matched to a gene: 10. The CDR3 region is CASRLQGAVLAKNIQYF. CDR3 DNA: TGCGCCAGCAGACTCCAGGGGGCGGTTCTAGCCAAAAACATTCAGTACTTC.

In its sample, this clone was seen many times. The V and J genes are TRBV30 and TRBJ2-5; unclear D gene. The germline V gene encodes CDR1 GTSNPN and CDR2 SVGIG (reference sequence). V was cut by 2 bases and J by 0 bases, with 19 bases left in between. There are 17 residues in the CDR3. CDR3 nucleotides: TGTGCCTGGAGTTTCGCGGTGGCGGAGTCAAACCAAGAGACCCAGTACTTC. It is translated as CAWSFAVAESNQETQYF. Complete variable domain (other parts from reference TRBV30 and TRBJ2-5): SQTIHQWPATLVQPVGSPLSLECTVEGTSNPNLYWYRQAAGRGLQLLFYSVGIGQISSEVPQNLSASRPQDRQFILSSKKLLLSDSGFYLCAWSFAVAESNQETQYFGPGTRLLVL.